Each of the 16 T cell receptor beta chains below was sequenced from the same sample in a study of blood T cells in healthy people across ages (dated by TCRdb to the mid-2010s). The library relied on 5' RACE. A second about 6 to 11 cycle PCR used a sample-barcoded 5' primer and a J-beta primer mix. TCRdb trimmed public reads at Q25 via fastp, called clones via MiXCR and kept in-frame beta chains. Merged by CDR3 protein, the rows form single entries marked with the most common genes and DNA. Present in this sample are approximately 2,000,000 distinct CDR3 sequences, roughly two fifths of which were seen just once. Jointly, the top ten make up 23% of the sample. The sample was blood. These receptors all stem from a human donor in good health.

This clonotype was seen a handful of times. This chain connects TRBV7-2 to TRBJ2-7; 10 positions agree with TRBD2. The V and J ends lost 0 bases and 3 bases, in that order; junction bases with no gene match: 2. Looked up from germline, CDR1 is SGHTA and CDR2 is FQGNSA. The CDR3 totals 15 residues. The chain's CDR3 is CASSLAASGGYEQYF. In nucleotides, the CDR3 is TGTGCCAGCAGCTTAGCGGCTAGCGGGGGCTACGAGCAGTACTTC.

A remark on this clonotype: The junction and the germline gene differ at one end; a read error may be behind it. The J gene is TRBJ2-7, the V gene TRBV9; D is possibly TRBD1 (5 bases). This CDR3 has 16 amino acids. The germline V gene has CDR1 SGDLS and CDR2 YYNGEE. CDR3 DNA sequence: TGTGTCAGCAGCGTAGGAACAGGTGCCTCAGCCTACGAGCAGTACTTC. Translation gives CVSSVGTGASAYEQYF. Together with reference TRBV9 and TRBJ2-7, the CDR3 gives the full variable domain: DSGVTQTPKHLITATGQRVTLRCSPRSGDLSVYWYQQSLDQGLQFLIQYYNGEERAKGNILERFSAQQFPDLHSELNLSSLELGDSALYFCVSSVGTGASAYEQYFGPGTRLTVT.

The CDR3 coding sequence is TGTGCCAGCAGTTCCCGCCCAAATCCCGGATTGGGGAATTCACCCCTCCACTTT. Its translation is CASSSRPNPGLGNSPLHF. The V call is TRBV6-5, the J call TRBJ1-6; no reliable D call. CDR1 is MNHEY and CDR2 is SVGAGI in the germline V gene. Trimming removed 4 bases at V and 7 bases at J, with 23 bases between. This CDR3 has 18 amino acids.

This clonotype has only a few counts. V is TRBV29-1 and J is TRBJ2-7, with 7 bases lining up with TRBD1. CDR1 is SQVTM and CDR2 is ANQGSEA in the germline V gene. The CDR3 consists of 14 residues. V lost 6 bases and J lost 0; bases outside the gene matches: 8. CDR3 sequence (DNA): TGCAGCGTGACAGGGCAAGGAGGCTCCTACGAGCAGTACTTC. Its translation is CSVTGQGGSYEQYF.

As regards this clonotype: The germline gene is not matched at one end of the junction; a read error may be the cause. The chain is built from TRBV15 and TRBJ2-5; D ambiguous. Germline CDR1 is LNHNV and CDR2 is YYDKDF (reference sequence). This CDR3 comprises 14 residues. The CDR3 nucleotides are TGCGCCACCAGCAGAATGGTAACGGAAGAGACCCAGTACTTC. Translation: CATSRMVTEETQYF.

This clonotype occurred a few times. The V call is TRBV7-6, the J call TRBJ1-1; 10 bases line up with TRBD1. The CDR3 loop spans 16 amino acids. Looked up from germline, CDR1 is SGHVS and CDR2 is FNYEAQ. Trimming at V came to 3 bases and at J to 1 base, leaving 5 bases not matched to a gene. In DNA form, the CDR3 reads TGTGCCAGCAGCTTGTACGGACAGGGGGAGAACACTGAAGCTTTCTTT. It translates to CASSLYGQGENTEAFF.

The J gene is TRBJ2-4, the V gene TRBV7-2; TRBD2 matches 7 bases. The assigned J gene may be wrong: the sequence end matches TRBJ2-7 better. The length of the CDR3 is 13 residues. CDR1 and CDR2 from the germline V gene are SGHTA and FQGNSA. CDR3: CASSIGGDYEQYF. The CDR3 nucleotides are TGTGCCAGCAGCATTGGGGGGGACTACGAGCAGTACTTC.

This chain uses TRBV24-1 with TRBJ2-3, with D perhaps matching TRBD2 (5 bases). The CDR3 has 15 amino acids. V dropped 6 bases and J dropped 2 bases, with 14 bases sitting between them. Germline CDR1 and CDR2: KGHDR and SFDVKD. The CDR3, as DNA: TGTGCCACCAGTCGAACACGGGGAACCACAGATACGCAGTATTTT. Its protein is CATSRTRGTTDTQYF.

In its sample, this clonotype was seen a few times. The CDR3 bases are TGCAGTGCTAGAGATATTTTTAGGACTAGCGGGGGTTACAATGAGCAGTTCTTC. Encoded protein: CSARDIFRTSGGYNEQFF. The V gene is TRBV20-1, the J gene TRBJ2-1; TRBD2 matches at 13 bases. CDR1 is DFQATT and CDR2 is SNEGSKA in the germline V gene (reference sequence). The CDR3 extends over 18 amino acids. J gave up 4 bases and V 0 bases, and 9 bases lay outside the gene matches.

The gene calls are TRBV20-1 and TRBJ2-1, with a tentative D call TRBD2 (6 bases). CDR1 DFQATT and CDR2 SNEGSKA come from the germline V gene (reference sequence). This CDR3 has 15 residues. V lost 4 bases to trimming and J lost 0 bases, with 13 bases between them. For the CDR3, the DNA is TGCAGTGCTAAACTGCTAGCGCACTCCTACAATGAGCAGTTCTTC. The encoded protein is CSAKLLAHSYNEQFF.

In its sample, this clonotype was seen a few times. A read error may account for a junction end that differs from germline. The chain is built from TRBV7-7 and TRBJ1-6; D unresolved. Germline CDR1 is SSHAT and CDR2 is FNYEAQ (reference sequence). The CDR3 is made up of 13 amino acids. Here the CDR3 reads CASSLDQDSPLHF. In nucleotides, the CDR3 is TGTGCTAGCAGCTTAGACCAGGATTCACCCCTCCACTTT.

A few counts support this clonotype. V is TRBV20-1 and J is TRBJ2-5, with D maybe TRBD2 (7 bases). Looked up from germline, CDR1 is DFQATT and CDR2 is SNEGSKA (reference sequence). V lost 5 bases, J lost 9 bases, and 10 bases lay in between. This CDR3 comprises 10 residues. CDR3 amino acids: CSAGEGAQYF. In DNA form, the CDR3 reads TGCAGTGCTGGGGAGGGGGCCCAGTACTTC.

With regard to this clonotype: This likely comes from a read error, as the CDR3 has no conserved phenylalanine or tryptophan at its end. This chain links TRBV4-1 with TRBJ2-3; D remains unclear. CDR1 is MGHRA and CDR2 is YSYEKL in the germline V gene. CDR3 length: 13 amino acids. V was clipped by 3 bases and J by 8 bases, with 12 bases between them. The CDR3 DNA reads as TGCGCCAGCAGCCAGGAGCAGGTTGGTACGCAGTATGTT. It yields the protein CASSQEQVGTQYV.

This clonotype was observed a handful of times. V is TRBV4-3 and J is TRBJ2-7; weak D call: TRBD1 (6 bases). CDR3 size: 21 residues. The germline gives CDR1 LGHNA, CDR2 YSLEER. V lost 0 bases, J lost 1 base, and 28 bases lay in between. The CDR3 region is CASSQDPASGADRRYSYEQYF. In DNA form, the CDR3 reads TGCGCCAGCAGCCAAGATCCAGCCTCAGGGGCCGACAGGAGGTATTCCTACGAGCAGTACTTC.

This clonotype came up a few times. CDR3 bases: TGTGCCAGCAGCCAAACTGGGCGGGGGGCCCCCAATGAGCAGTTCTTC. Translated, it gives CASSQTGRGAPNEQFF. The chain carries TRBV3-1 and TRBJ2-1; the match to TRBD2 covers 8 bases. The CDR3 is made up of 16 amino acids. J gave up 6 bases and V 2 bases, and 9 bases lay outside the gene matches. CDR1 is LGHDT and CDR2 is YNNKEL in the germline V gene (reference sequence).

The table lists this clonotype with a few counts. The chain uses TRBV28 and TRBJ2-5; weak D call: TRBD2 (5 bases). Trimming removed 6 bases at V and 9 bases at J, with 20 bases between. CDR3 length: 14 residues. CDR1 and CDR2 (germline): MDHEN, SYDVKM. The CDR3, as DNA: TGTGCCAGCAGCTTCCGTAGCCCAGTCGGGGCCCAGTACTTC. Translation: CASSFRSPVGAQYF.